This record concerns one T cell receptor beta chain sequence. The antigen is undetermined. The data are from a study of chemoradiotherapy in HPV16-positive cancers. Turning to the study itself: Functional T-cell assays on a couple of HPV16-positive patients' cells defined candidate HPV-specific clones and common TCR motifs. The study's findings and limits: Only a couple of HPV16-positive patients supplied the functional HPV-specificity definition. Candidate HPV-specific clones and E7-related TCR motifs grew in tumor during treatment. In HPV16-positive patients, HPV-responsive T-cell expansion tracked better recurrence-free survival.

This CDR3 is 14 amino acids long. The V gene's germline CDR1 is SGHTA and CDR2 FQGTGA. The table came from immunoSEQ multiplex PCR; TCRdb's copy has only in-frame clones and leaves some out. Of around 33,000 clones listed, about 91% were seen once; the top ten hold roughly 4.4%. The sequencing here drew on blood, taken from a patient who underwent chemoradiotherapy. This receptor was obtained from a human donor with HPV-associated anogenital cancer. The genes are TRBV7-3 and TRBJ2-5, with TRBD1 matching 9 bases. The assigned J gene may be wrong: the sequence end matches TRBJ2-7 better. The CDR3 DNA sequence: TGTGCCAGCAGTCCGGGACAGGGAACCTACGAGCAGTACTTC. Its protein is CASSPGQGTYEQYF.